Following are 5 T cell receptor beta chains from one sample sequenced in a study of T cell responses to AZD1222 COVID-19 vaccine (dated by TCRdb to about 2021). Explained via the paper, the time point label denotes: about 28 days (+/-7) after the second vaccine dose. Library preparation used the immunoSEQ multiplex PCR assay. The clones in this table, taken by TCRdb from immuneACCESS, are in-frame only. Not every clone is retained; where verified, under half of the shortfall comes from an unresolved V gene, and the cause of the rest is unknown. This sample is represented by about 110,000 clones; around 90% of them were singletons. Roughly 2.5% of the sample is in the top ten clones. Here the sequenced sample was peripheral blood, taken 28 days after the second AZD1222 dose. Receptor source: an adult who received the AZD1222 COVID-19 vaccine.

CDR3 residues: CASSLRVFPQGYTF. The CDR3 coding sequence is TGTGCCAGCAGCTTACGGGTTTTCCCCCAGGGCTACACCTTC. The gene calls are TRBV13 and TRBJ1-2; D ambiguous. CDR3 length equals 14 residues. Trimming stripped 2 bases from V and 8 bases from J, with 15 bases between. Germline V CDR1 and CDR2: PRHDT, FYEKMQ (reference sequence).

CDR3 bases: TGTGCCAGCAGCTTATTTGGGGGCAGGCTGGCCACTGAAGCTTTCTTT. Protein product: CASSLFGGRLATEAFF. The chain links TRBV7-2 to TRBJ1-1, with D possibly being TRBD1 (6 bases). Germline lookup yields CDR1 SGHTA and CDR2 FQGNSA. Deletions cut 2 bases from V and 4 bases from J, with 17 bases between. The length of the CDR3 is 16 residues. Using reference TRBV7-2 and TRBJ1-1 for the parts outside the CDR3, the full variable domain is GAGVSQSPSNKVTEKGKDVELRCDPISGHTALYWYRQSLGQGLEFLIYFQGNSAPDKSGLPSDRFSAERTGGSVSTLTIQRTQQEDSAVYLCASSLFGGRLATEAFFGQGTRLTVV.

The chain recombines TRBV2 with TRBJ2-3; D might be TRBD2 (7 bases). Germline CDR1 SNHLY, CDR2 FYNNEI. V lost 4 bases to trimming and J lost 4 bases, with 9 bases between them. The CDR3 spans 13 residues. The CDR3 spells CASSAGGADTQYF. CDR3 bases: TGTGCCAGCAGTGCGGGGGGCGCAGATACGCAGTATTTT.

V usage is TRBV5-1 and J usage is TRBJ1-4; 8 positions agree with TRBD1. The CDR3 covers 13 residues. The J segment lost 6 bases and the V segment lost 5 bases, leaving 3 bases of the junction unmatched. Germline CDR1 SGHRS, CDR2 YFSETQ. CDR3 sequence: CASSSTGDEKLFF. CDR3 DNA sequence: TGCGCCAGCAGTTCGACAGGGGATGAAAAACTGTTTTTT.

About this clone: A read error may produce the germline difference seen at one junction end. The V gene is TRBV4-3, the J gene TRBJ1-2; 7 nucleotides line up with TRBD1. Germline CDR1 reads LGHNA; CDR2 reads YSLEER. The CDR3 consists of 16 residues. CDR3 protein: CASSQAEGTAFYSYTF. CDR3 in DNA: TGCGCCAGCAGCCAAGCCGAGGGGACAGCTTTCTATAGCTACACCTTC.